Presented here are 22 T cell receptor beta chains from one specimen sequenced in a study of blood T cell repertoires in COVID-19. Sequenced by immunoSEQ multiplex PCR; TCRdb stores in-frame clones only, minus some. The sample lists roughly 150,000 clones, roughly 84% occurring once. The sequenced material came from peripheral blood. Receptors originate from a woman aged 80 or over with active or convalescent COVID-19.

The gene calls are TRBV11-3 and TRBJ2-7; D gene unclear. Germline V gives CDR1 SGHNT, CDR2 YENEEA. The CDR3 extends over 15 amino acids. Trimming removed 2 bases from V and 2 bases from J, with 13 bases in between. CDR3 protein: CASSLPGSPTYEQYF. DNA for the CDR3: TGTGCCAGCAGCTTACCCGGGTCCCCCACCTACGAGCAGTACTTC. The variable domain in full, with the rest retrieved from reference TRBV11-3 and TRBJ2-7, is EAGVVQSPRYKIIEKKQPVAFWCNPISGHNTLYWYLQNLGQGPELLIRYENEEAVDDSQLPKDRFSAERLKGVDSTLKIQPAELGDSAVYLCASSLPGSPTYEQYFGPGTRLTVT.

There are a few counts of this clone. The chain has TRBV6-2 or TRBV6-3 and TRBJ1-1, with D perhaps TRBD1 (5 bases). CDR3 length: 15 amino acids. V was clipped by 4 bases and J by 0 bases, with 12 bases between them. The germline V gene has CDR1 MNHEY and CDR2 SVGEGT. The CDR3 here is CASSLTAGLNTEAFF. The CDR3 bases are TGTGCCAGCAGTTTAACCGCAGGGTTGAACACTGAAGCTTTCTTT.

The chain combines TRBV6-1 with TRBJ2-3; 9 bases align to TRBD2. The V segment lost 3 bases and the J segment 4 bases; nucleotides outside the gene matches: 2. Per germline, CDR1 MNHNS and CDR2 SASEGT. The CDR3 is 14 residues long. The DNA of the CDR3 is TGTGCCAGCAGTGACCGACTAGCGGCAGATACGCAGTATTTT. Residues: CASSDRLAADTQYF.

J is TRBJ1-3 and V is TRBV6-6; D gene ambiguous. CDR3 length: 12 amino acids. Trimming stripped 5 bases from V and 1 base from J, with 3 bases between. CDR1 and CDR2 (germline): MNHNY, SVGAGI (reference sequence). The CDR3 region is CASSPSGNTIYF. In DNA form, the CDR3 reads TGTGCCAGCAGTCCATCTGGAAACACCATATATTTT.

Written as DNA, the CDR3 is TGTGCCAGCAGCTTAGGACTAGCGGGTAGTGAGCAGTTCTTC. Its protein is CASSLGLAGSEQFF. The chain has TRBV11-2 and TRBJ2-1, with 10 bases fitting TRBD2. V lost 1 base, J lost 9 bases, and 3 bases stayed unmatched. The CDR3 sequence is 14 residues long. Germline CDR1 is SGHAT and CDR2 is FQNNGV.

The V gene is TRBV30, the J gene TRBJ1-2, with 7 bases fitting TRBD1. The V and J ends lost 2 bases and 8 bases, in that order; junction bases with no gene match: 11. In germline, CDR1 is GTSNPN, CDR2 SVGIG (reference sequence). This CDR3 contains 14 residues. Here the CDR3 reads CAWSLTLGQAGYTF. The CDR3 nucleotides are TGTGCCTGGAGTCTTACACTAGGACAGGCGGGCTACACCTTC.

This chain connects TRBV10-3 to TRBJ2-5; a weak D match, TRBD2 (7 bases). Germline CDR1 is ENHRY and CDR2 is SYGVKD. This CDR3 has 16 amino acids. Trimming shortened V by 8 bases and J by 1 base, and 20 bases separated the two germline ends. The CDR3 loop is CAIGEGGVNIQETQYF. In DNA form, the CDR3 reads TGTGCCATCGGAGAGGGGGGGGTCAATATCCAAGAGACCCAGTACTTC.

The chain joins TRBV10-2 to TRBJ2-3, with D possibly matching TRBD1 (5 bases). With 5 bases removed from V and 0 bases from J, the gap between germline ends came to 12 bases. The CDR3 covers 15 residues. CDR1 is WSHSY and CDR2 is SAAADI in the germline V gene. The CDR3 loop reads CASSPMTASTDTQYF. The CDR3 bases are TGCGCCAGCAGTCCCATGACAGCTAGCACAGATACGCAGTATTTT.

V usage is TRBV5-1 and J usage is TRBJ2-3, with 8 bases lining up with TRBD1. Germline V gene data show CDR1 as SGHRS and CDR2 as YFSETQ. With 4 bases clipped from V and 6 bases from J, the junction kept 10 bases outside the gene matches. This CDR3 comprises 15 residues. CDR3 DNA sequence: TGCGCCAGCAGCATACCGACAGGGGATGGGGATACGCAGTATTTT. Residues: CASSIPTGDGDTQYF.

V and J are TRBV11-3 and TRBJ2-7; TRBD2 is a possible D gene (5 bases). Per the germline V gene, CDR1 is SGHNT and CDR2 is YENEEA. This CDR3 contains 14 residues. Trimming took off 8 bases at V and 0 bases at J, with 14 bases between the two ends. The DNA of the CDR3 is TGTGCCAGCGGAGGACTGACGAGCTCCTACGAGCAGTACTTC. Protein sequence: CASGGLTSSYEQYF.

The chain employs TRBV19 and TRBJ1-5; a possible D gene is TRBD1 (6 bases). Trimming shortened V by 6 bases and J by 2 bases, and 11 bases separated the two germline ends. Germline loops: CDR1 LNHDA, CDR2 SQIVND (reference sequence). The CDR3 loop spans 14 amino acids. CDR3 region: CASRIQGGNQPQHF. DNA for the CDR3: TGTGCCAGTAGAATACAGGGTGGCAATCAGCCCCAGCATTTT.

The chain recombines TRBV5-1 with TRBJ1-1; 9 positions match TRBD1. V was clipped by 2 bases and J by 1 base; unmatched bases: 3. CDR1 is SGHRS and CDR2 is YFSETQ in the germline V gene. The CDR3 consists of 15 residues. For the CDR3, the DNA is TGCGCCAGCAGCTTACAGGGGGCGTGGAACACTGAAGCTTTCTTT. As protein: CASSLQGAWNTEAFF. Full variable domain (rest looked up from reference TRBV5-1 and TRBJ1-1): KAGVTQTPRYLIKTRGQQVTLSCSPISGHRSVSWYQQTPGQGLQFLFEYFSETQRNKGNFPGRFSGRQFSNSRSEMNVSTLELGDSALYLCASSLQGAWNTEAFFGQGTRLTVV.

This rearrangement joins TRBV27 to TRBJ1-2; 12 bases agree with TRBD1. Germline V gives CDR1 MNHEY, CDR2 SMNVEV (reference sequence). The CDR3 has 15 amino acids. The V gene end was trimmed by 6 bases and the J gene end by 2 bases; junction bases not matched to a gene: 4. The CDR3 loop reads CASRPGQGANYGYTF. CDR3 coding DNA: TGTGCCAGCAGACCGGGACAGGGGGCGAACTATGGCTACACCTTC.

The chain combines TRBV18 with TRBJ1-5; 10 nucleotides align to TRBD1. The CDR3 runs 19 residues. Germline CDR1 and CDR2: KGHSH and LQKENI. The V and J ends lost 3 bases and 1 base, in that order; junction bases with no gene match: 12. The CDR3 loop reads CASSPGSGTGAGSNQPQHF. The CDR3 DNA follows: TGTGCCAGCTCACCCGGTAGTGGGACAGGGGCGGGGAGCAATCAGCCCCAGCATTTT.

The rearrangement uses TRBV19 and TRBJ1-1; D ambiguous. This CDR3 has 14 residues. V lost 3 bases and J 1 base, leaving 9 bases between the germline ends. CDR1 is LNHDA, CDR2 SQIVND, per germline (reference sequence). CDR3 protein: CASSIGQENTEAFF. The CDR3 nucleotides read TGTGCCAGTAGTATTGGGCAAGAGAACACTGAAGCTTTCTTT.

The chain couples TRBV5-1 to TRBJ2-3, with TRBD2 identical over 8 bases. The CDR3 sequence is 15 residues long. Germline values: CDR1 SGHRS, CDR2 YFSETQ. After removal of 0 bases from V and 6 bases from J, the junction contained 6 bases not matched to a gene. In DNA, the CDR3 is TGCGCCAGCAGCTTGGCCGGGGGGGCCACTGATACGCAGTATTTT. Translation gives CASSLAGGATDTQYF.

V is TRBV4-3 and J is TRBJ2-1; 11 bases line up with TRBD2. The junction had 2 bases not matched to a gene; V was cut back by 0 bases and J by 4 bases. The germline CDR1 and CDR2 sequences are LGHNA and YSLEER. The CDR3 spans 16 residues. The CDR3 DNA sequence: TGCGCCAGCAGCCAAGAGGCTAGCGGGGGGTACAATGAGCAGTTCTTC. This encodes CASSQEASGGYNEQFF.

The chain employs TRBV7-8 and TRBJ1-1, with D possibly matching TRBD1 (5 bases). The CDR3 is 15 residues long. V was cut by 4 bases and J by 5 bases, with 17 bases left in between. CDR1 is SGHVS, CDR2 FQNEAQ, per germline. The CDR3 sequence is CASSSRSGLRTEAFF. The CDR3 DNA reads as TGTGCCAGCAGCTCAAGGTCAGGGCTTCGGACTGAAGCTTTCTTT. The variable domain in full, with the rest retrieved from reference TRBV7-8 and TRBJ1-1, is GAGVSQSPRYKVAKRGQDVALRCDPISGHVSLFWYQQALGQGPEFLTYFQNEAQLDKSGLPSDRFFAERPEGSVSTLKIQRTQQEDSAVYLCASSSRSGLRTEAFFGQGTRLTVV.

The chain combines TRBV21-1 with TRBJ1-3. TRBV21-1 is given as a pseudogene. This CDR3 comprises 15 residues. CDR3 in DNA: TGTGCCAGCAGGAGGGCGTCGCGCTCTGGAAACACCATATATTTT. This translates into CASRRASRSGNTIYF.

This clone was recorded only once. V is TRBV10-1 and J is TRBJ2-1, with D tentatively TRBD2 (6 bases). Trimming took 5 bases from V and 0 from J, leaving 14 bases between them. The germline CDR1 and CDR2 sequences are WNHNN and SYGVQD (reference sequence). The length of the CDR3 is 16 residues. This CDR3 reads CASSRTTGNSYNEQFF. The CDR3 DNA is TGCGCCAGCAGTAGGACTACCGGGAACTCCTACAATGAGCAGTTCTTC.

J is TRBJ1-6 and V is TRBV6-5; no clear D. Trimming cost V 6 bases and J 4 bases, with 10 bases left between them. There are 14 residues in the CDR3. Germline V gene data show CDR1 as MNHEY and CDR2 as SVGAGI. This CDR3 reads CASSLQTYNSPLHF. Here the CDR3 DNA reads TGTGCCAGCAGCCTACAGACATATAATTCACCCCTCCACTTT.

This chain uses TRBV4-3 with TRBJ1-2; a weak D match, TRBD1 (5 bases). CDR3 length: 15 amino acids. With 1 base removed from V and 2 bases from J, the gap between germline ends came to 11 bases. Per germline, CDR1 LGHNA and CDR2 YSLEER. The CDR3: CASSQVTKGNYGYTF. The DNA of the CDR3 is TGCGCCAGCAGCCAAGTTACCAAGGGGAACTATGGCTACACCTTC.